Listed here are 21 T cell receptor delta chains from one sample, sequenced in a study of gamma-delta chains in newborns, infants, children. TCRdb re-analyzed the reads via CATT. The sample includes around 5,900 delta-chain clones, more than 14% of them seen just once. This sample comprised blood, obtained at baseline. The receptor set was obtained from a child who was a newborn, infant or young child, either healthy, febrile or measles-vaccinated (not recorded which).

The chain carries TRDV2 and TRDJ1; D might be TRDD3 (8 bases). From germline, CDR1 is GEAIGNYY and CDR2 EKD. The CDR3 totals 22 residues. The V gene lost 0 bases and the J gene lost 2 bases, with 33 bases spanning the gap. CDR3: CACDTLPGVVPTGDTRTDKLIF. The CDR3 coding sequence is TGTGCCTGTGACACCCTCCCGGGTGTCGTTCCTACAGGGGATACAAGGACCGATAAACTCATCTTT.

In its sample, this clone is medium-sized. The chain recombines TRDV3 with TRDJ1, with D perhaps TRDD3 (5 bases). With 2 bases removed from V and 10 bases from J, the gap between germline ends came to 35 bases. CDR1 and CDR2 (germline): TVYSNPD, GDNSRS (reference sequence). The CDR3 runs to 18 residues. The DNA of the CDR3 is TGTGCCTTTGTTGATAGGCCGCCCCACCTAAAGTACTGGCGTGTACTCATCTTT. Translating gives CAFVDRPPHLKYWRVLIF. The variable domain in full, with the rest retrieved from reference TRDV3 and TRDJ1, is CDKVTQSSPDQTVASGSEVVLLCTYDTVYSNPDLFWYRIRPDYSFQFVFYGDNSRSEGADFTQGRFSVKHILTQKAFHLVISPVRTEDSATYYCAFVDRPPHLKYWRVLIFGKGTRVTVEP.

This clone is a singleton in its sample. The gene calls are TRDV2 and TRDJ1; 13 positions match TRDD3. V lost 4 bases, J lost 1 base, and 29 bases stayed unmatched. This CDR3 comprises 24 residues. Germline V CDR1 and CDR2: GEAIGNYY, EKD. CDR3 residues: CACDTLSYAPLPTGGYEVTDKLIF. The CDR3 DNA follows: TGTGCCTGTGATACCCTATCCTACGCCCCCCTTCCTACTGGGGGATACGAGGTCACCGATAAACTCATCTTT.

The rearrangement uses TRDV2 and TRDJ1; TRDD3 aligns across 12 bases. CDR1 GEAIGNYY and CDR2 EKD come from the germline V gene. The CDR3 runs to 17 residues. With 0 bases clipped from V and 0 bases from J, the junction kept 4 bases outside the gene matches. The CDR3 reads CACDTLGDTPYTDKLIF. DNA of the CDR3: TGTGCCTGTGACACCCTGGGGGATACGCCCTACACCGATAAACTCATCTTT.

As concerns this clone: A far larger clone differs by one base, so this is likely a read error. The identical CDR3 is also encoded by other nucleotide sequences in the sample. The J gene is TRDJ2, the V gene TRDV3; 11 bases fit TRDD3. CDR1 TVYSNPD and CDR2 GDNSRS come from the germline V gene (reference sequence). With 2 bases clipped from V and 5 bases from J, the junction kept 7 bases outside the gene matches. The CDR3 spans 15 residues. The CDR3 nucleotides are TGTGCCTTTTGTACTGGGGGATATTTAACAGCACAACTCTTCTTT. This sequence encodes CAFCTGGYLTAQLFF.

In its sample, this clone ranks as medium-sized. The chain combines TRDV2 with TRDJ1, with 9 bases fitting TRDD3. This CDR3 is built from 18 residues. Germline assignment: CDR1 GEAIGNYY and CDR2 EKD. V shed 0 bases and J 3 bases; nucleotides not matched to a gene: 13. As DNA, the CDR3 is TGTGCCTGTGACACCGTCTCACGGGGGATACCCAATCCCGATAAACTCATCTTT. Its translation: CACDTVSRGIPNPDKLIF.

As to this clone: Mismatch with germline at one junction end may stem from a read error. Within the sample, other DNA sequences also encode this same CDR3. This rearrangement joins TRDV1 to TRDJ1; 10 nucleotides align to TRDD3. The CDR3 spans 30 residues. CDR1 is TSWWSYY, CDR2 QGS, per germline. DNA for the CDR3: TGCGCTCTTGGGGAACTAGGTCGCTTGGGGTGGGGTTGGGCCTTCCTAATAAGTCCTGGACTGGGGGATGAGCCCGATAAACTCATCTTT. This codes for CALGELGRLGWGWAFLISPGLGDEPDKLIF.

The table lists this clone with a few counts. The protein TCRdb gives is from a much larger clone and does not agree with this DNA's translation at residue 12, likely a read error; the protein shown here comes from the DNA. This chain connects TRDV2 to TRDJ1, with 11 positions matching TRDD3. V was pared by 2 bases and J by 0 bases, with 19 bases of the junction left unmatched. This CDR3 has 21 amino acids. Germline CDR1 is GEAIGNYY and CDR2 is EKD. CDR3 sequence reads: CACDSLGVLGDIPRYTDKLIF. The DNA for the CDR3 is TGTGCCTGTGACAGCCTCGGTGTACTGGGGGATATACCTAGGTACACCGATAAACTCATCTTT.

This clone is deemed medium-sized. V gene TRDV3 combines with J gene TRDJ1, with 9 bases that match TRDD2. CDR3 length: 19 amino acids. The germline V gene has CDR1 TVYSNPD and CDR2 GDNSRS (reference sequence). V trimming: 4 bases; J trimming: 0 bases; junction bases outside the gene matches: 21. CDR3 in amino acids: CASQAFLRGGPSYTDKLIF. CDR3 DNA: TGTGCCTCTCAGGCCTTCCTACGCGGGGGACCATCGTACACCGATAAACTCATCTTT.

This clone is medium-sized by share. DNA of the CDR3: TGTGCCTGTGACACCCTAGGTACTGGGGGAGGGACCCGAAATTACACCGATAAACTCATCTTT. Protein: CACDTLGTGGGTRNYTDKLIF. V gene TRDV2 combines with J gene TRDJ1; TRDD3 agrees at 9 bases. Germline-derived CDR1 and CDR2 are GEAIGNYY and EKD. V lost 0 bases to trimming and J lost 0 bases; unmatched junction nucleotides: 19. The CDR3 covers 21 residues.

This clone has just a few counts. The mismatch at residue 10 between this DNA's translation and the TCRdb protein of a much larger clone likely reflects a read error; the protein shown is translated from the DNA. The rearrangement links TRDV2 to TRDJ1; maybe TRDD3 (5 bases). The V gene lost 3 bases and the J gene lost 0 bases, with 31 bases spanning the gap. The germline V gene encodes CDR1 GEAIGNYY and CDR2 EKD. This CDR3 is 21 amino acids long. CDR3 residues: CACDPRIFYRGGVRYTDKLIF. CDR3 coding DNA: TGTGCCTGTGACCCAAGGATCTTTTACCGGGGAGGGGTTAGGTACACCGATAAACTCATCTTT.

The rearrangement joins TRDV1 to TRDJ1, with a weak D call TRDD3 (6 bases). Germline V lookup: CDR1 TSWWSYY, CDR2 QGS. V lost 5 bases to trimming and J lost 2 bases, with 39 bases between them. The CDR3 sequence is 23 residues long. The CDR3 sequence: CALGPNPPRLSGVPKESTDKLIF. CDR3 in DNA: TGTGCTCTTGGGCCAAACCCCCCCAGGCTATCTGGGGTCCCCAAGGAGAGTACCGATAAACTCATCTTT.

V is TRDV1 and J is TRDJ1; 10 bases fit TRDD3. The junction had 16 bases not matched to a gene; V was cut back by 1 base and J by 5 bases. The CDR3 spans 19 residues. The germline gives CDR1 TSWWSYY, CDR2 QGS. CDR3 bases: TGTGCTCTTGGGGAACCCCCTTCCTCGTACTGGGGGATGGAAGATAAACTCATCTTT. As protein: CALGEPPSSYWGMEDKLIF.

By sample fraction, this clone is medium-sized. The chain links TRDV2 to TRDJ3, with 9 bases fitting TRDD3. The trim removed 0 bases at V and 0 bases at J, leaving 5 bases unmatched. The CDR3 runs 19 residues. Germline loops: CDR1 GEAIGNYY, CDR2 EKD. In DNA, the CDR3 is TGTGCCTGTGACACCGTACTGGGGGACCCCTCCTGGGACACCCGACAGATGTTTTTC. Amino acid sequence: CACDTVLGDPSWDTRQMFF.

As to this clone: One end of the junction does not line up with germline, which may come from a read error. DNA of the CDR3: TGTGCTCTTGGGGAACCTTCCCTTTTTTTT. Its translation: CALGEPSLFF. This chain connects TRDV1 to TRDJ1; D might be TRDD2 (5 bases). CDR1 is TSWWSYY, CDR2 QGS, per germline. This CDR3 spans 10 amino acids.

This clone showed up just a few times. This chain uses TRDV2 with TRDJ1; the match to TRDD3 covers 12 bases. Germline CDR1 reads GEAIGNYY; CDR2 reads EKD. CDR3 size: 19 residues. Germline trimming cut 0 bases from V and 0 bases from J; bases unmatched to any gene: 10. The CDR3 bases are TGTGCCTGTGACACCGTACTGGGGGATACCAATACAGACACCGATAAACTCATCTTT. This gives the protein CACDTVLGDTNTDTDKLIF.

In this sample, this clone turned up many times. The V call is TRDV1, the J call TRDJ1; TRDD3 might be the D (5 bases). Germline V gives CDR1 TSWWSYY, CDR2 QGS. This CDR3 has 19 amino acids. V was pared by 4 bases and J by 0 bases, with 24 bases between. DNA for the CDR3: TGTGCTCTTGGGGGACCACTACCTGGGAGGGTCCTTGACACCGATAAACTCATCTTT. Residues: CALGGPLPGRVLDTDKLIF.

Comments on this clone: A read error likely explains why the TCRdb protein, taken from a much larger clone, differs from this DNA's translation at residue 4; the protein shown is translated from the DNA. The chain couples TRDV3 to TRDJ1; TRDD3 matches at 13 bases. Germline CDR1 TVYSNPD, CDR2 GDNSRS (reference sequence). The CDR3 extends over 16 amino acids. V lost 2 bases, J lost 4 bases, and 10 bases stayed unmatched. For the CDR3, the DNA is TGTGCCTTTCACCCTCAGTACTGGGGGATACGCGATAAACTCATCTTT. It specifies CAFHPQYWGIRDKLIF.

The rearrangement links TRDV3 to TRDJ1; 7 positions agree with TRDD3. CDR1 is TVYSNPD, CDR2 GDNSRS, per germline (reference sequence). The J segment lost 0 bases and the V segment lost 4 bases, leaving 23 bases of the junction unmatched. The CDR3 runs to 19 residues. The CDR3 coding sequence is TGTGCCTCTCATAATGCCTACTGGGGTCAAGCTGCGTACACCGATAAACTCATCTTT. It yields the protein CASHNAYWGQAAYTDKLIF.

This clone has a count of ten or more. The chain uses TRDV3 and TRDJ1; 13 positions match TRDD3. CDR1 TVYSNPD and CDR2 GDNSRS come from the germline V gene (reference sequence). This CDR3 region has 19 residues. J gave up 7 bases and V 2 bases, and 22 bases lay outside the gene matches. CDR3 DNA: TGTGCCTTTCAATTTCCTCGGCCCTGCGTACTGGGGGATACGGGTAAACTCATCTTT. Its translation: CAFQFPRPCVLGDTGKLIF.

The genes are TRDV1 and TRDJ1, with 7 nucleotides matching TRDD3. Trimming cost V 5 bases and J 4 bases; bases outside gene matches: 37. The germline CDR1 and CDR2 sequences are TSWWSYY and QGS. The CDR3 loop spans 24 amino acids. CDR3 nucleotide sequence: TGTGCTCTTGGGAGGCCTCCCTGCTCTACTGGGGCCACCTTGAGAGGGACGTCCAACGATAAACTCATCTTT. It encodes CALGRPPCSTGATLRGTSNDKLIF.